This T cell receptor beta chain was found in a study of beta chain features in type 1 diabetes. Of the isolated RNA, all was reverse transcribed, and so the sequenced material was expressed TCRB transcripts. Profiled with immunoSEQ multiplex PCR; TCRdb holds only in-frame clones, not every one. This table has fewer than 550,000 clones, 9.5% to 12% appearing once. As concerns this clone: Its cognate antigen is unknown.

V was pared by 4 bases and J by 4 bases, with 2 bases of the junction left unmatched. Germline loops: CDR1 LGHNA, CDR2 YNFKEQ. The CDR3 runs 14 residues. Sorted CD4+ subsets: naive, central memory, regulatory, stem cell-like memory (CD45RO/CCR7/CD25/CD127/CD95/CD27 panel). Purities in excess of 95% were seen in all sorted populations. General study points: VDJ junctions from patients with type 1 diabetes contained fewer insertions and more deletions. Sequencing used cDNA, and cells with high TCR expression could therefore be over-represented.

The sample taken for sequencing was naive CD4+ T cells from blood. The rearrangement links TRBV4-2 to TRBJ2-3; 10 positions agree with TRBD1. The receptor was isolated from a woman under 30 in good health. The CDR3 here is CASSLGQGADTQYF. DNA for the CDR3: TGTGCCAGCAGCCTCGGACAGGGGGCAGATACGCAGTATTTT.